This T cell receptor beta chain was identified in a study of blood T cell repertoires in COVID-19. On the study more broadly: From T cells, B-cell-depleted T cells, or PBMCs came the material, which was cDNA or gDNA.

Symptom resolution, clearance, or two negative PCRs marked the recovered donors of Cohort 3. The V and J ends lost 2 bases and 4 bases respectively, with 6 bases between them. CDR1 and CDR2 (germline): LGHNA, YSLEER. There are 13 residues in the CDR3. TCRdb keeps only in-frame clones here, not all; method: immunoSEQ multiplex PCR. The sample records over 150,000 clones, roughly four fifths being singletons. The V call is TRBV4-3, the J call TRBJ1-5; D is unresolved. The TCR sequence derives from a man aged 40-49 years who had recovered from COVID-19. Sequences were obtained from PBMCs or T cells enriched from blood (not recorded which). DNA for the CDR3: TGCGCCAGCAGCCAATCCCCAAATCAGCCCCAGCATTTT. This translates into CASSQSPNQPQHF.